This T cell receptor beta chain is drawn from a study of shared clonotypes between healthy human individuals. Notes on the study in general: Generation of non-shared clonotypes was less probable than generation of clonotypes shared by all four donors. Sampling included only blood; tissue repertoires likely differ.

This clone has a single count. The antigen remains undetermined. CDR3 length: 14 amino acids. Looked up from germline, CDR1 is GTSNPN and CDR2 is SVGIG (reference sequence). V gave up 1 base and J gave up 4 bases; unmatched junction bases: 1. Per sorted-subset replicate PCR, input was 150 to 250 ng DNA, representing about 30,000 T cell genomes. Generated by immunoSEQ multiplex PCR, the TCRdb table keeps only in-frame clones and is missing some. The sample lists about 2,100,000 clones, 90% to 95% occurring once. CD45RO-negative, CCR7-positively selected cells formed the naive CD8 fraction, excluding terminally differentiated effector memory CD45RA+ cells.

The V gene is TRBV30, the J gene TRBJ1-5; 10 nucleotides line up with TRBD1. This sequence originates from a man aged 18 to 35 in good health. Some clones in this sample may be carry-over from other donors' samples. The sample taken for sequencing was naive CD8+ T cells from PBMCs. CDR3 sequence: CAWSGGQGNQPQHF. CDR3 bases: TGTGCCTGGAGTGGGGGACAGGGGAATCAGCCCCAGCATTTT.